The 4 T cell receptor beta chains given below trace back to one sample, sequenced in a study of identical twins. TCRdb reanalysed the 5' RACE reads using MiXCR and keeps one entry per CDR3 protein. The sample lists around 490,000 distinct CDR3 sequences, about 20% occurring once. This sample also belongs to another study, concerning yellow fever vaccine responses in identical twins.

Sample: CD4+ T cells sorted from blood. The receptor set was obtained from a woman between 18 and 30 years old in good health.

This clonotype has just a few counts. CDR3 amino acids: CATSDFRVFEQYV. The DNA for the CDR3 is TGTGCCACCAGTGATTTTAGGGTATTCGAGCAGTACGTC. The rearrangement links TRBV24-1 to TRBJ2-7; no clear D. With 1 base removed from V and 6 bases from J, the gap between germline ends came to 9 bases. The CDR3 sequence is 13 residues long. The V gene's germline CDR1 is KGHDR and CDR2 SFDVKD.

The chain recombines TRBV28 with TRBJ2-5, with 9 bases lining up with TRBD2. V shed 5 bases and J 2 bases; nucleotides not matched to a gene: 12. CDR1 and CDR2 from the germline V gene are MDHEN and SYDVKM. CDR3 length equals 17 residues. CDR3 residues: CASSAGLAASSQETQYF. In nucleotides, the CDR3 is TGTGCCAGCAGTGCGGGACTAGCCGCATCCTCTCAAGAGACCCAGTACTTC.

This clonotype was seen a handful of times. The CDR3 DNA is TGTGCCAGCAGCTTCCAACGAGGGACTACCGGGGAGCTGTTTTTT. Protein product: CASSFQRGTTGELFF. The chain employs TRBV7-9 and TRBJ2-2; D may be TRBD2 (6 bases). Germline assignment: CDR1 SEHNR and CDR2 FQNEAQ (reference sequence). Trimming shortened V by 3 bases and J by 5 bases, and 13 bases separated the two germline ends. The CDR3 contains 15 residues.

The V and J genes are TRBV20-1 and TRBJ2-3, with 16 bases lining up with TRBD2. Germline V lookup: CDR1 DFQATT, CDR2 SNEGSKA (reference sequence). The ends lost 4 bases at V and 4 bases at J; junction bases unmatched: 5. This CDR3 has 16 amino acids. The CDR3 region is CSATSGTSGRADTQYF. CDR3 nucleotides: TGCAGTGCTACCTCCGGGACTAGCGGGAGGGCAGATACGCAGTATTTT.